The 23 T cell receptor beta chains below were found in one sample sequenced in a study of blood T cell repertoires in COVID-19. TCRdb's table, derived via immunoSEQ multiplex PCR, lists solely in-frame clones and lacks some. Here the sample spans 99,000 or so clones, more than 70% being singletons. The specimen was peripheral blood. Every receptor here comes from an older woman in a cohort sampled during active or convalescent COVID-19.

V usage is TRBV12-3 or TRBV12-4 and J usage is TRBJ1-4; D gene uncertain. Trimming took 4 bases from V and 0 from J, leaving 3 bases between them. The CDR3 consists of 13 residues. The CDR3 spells CASSSSTNEKLFF. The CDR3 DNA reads TGTGCCAGCAGTTCTTCAACTAATGAAAAACTGTTTTTT.

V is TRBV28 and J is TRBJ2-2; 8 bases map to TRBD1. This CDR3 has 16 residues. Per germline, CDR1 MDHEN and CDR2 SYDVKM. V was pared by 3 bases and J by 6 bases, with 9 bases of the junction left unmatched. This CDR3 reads CASSFRDRGGAGELFF. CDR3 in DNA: TGTGCCAGCAGTTTCCGCGACAGGGGAGGTGCCGGGGAGCTGTTTTTT.

CDR3 amino acids: CASSPQGVGNQPQHF. CDR3 nucleotides: TGCGCCAGCAGCCCACAGGGCGTCGGCAATCAGCCCCAGCATTTT. The chain uses TRBV5-1 and TRBJ1-5; D perhaps matches TRBD1 (6 bases). The CDR3 covers 15 residues. From germline, CDR1 is SGHRS and CDR2 YFSETQ. With 4 bases removed from V and 2 bases from J, the gap between germline ends came to 13 bases.

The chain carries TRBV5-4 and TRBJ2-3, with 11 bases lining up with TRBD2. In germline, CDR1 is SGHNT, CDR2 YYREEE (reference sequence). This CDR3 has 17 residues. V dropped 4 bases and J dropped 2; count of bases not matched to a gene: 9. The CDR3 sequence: CASSLRLAGGPTDTQYF. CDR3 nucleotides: TGTGCCAGCAGCCTTCGATTAGCGGGGGGGCCCACAGATACGCAGTATTTT.

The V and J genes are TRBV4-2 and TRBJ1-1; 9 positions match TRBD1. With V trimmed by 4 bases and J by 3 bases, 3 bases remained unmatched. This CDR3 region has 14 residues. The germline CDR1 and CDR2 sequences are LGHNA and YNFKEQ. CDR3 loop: CASSLRDRDTEAFF. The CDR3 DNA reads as TGTGCCAGCAGCCTACGGGACAGGGACACTGAAGCTTTCTTT.

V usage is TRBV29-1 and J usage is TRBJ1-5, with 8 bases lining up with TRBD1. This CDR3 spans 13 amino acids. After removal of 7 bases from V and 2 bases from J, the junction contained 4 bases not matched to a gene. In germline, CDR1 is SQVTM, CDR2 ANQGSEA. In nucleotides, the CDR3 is TGCAGCGGTGGACAGGGAGGCAATCAGCCCCAGCATTTT. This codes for CSGGQGGNQPQHF.

Here the CDR3 reads CASSPGTLFGNTIYF. CDR3 DNA: TGTGCCAGCAGCCCCGGGACACTCTTTGGAAACACCATATATTTT. The chain links TRBV4-2 to TRBJ1-3; possible D gene TRBD1, 6 bases. The CDR3 extends over 15 amino acids. Germline CDR1 and CDR2: LGHNA and YNFKEQ. V shed 4 bases and J shed 3 bases, with 13 bases lying between them.

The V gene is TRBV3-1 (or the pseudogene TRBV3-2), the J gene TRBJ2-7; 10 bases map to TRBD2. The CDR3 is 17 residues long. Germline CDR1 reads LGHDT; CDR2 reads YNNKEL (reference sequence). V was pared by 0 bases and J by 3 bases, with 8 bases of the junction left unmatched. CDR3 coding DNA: TGTGCCAGCAGCCAAGAAGGCCTAGCGGGGGCCCACTACGAGCAGTACTTC. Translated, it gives CASSQEGLAGAHYEQYF.

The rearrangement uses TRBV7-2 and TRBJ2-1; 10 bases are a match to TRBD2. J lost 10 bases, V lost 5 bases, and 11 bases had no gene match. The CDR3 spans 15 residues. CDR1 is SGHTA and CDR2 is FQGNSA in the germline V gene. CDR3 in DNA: TGTGCCAGCAGCCGTAGCGGGGGGCTCAGCTGGGAGCAGTTCTTC. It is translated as CASSRSGGLSWEQFF. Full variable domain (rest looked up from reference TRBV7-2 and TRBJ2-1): GAGVSQSPSNKVTEKGKDVELRCDPISGHTALYWYRQSLGQGLEFLIYFQGNSAPDKSGLPSDRFSAERTGGSVSTLTIQRTQQEDSAVYLCASSRSGGLSWEQFFGPGTRLTVL.

CDR3 DNA sequence: TGTGCCAGCAGTGACCCGACTAGCCATAGCACAGATACGCAGTATTTT. This encodes CASSDPTSHSTDTQYF. The chain recombines TRBV6-4 with TRBJ2-3; 7 bases agree with TRBD2. Germline lookup yields CDR1 MRHNA and CDR2 SNTAGT. The trim removed 2 bases at V and 0 bases at J, leaving 5 bases unmatched. This CDR3 has 16 amino acids.

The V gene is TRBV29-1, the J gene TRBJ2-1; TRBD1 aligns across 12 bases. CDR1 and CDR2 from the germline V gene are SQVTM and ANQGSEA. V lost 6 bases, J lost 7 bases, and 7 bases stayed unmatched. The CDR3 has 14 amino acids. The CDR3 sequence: CSVFMGQGANEQFF. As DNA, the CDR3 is TGCAGCGTCTTTATGGGACAGGGGGCAAATGAGCAGTTCTTC.

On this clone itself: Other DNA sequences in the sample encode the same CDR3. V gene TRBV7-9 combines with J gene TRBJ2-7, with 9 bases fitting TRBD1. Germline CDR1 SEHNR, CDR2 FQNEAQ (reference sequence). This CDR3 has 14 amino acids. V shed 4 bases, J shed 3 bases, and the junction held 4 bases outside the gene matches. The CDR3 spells CASSSGTGSYEQYF. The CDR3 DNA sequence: TGTGCCAGCAGCTCCGGGACAGGGAGCTACGAGCAGTACTTC.

CDR3 DNA sequence: TGTGCCTGGACCCGTTCAGGGACAGATAGGAAAAACACCATATATTTT. Its protein product is CAWTRSGTDRKNTIYF. This rearrangement joins TRBV30 to TRBJ1-3; 7 bases are shared with TRBD1. CDR3 length: 16 amino acids. V was pared by 4 bases and J by 6 bases, with 15 bases of the junction left unmatched. The germline V gene encodes CDR1 GTSNPN and CDR2 SVGIG (reference sequence).

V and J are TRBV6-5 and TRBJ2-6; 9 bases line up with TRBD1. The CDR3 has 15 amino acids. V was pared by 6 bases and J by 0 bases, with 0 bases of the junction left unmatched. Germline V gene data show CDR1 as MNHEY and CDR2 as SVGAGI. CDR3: CASRDRGSGANVLTF. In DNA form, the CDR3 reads TGTGCCAGCAGGGACAGGGGCTCTGGGGCCAACGTCCTGACTTTC.

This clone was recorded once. The DNA for the CDR3 is TGTGCCAGCAGTAAGACAGGGGTGGGCGAAAAACTGTTTTTT. It specifies CASSKTGVGEKLFF. This sequence joins TRBV6-5 and TRBJ1-4; 8 bases are a match to TRBD1. This CDR3 is 14 amino acids long. Trimming took 5 bases from V and 8 from J; bases not matched to a gene: 7. Germline V CDR1 and CDR2: MNHEY, SVGAGI.

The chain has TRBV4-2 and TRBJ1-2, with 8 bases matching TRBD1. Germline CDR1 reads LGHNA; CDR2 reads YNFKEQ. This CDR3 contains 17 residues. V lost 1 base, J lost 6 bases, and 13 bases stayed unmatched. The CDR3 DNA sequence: TGTGCCAGCAGCCAAGGCGGATTTAGGGACAGGAGCCATGGCTACACCTTC. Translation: CASSQGGFRDRSHGYTF.

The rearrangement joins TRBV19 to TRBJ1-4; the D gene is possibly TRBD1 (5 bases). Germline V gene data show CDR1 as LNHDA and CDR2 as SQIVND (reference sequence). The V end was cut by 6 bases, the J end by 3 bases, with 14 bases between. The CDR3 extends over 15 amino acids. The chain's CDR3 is CASRAGPPANEKLFF. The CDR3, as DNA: TGTGCCAGTAGAGCAGGGCCGCCGGCTAATGAAAAACTGTTTTTT.

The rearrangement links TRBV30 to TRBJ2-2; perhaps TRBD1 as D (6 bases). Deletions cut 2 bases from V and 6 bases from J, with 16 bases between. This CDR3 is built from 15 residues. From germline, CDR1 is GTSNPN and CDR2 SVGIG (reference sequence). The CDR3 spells CAWSSNRVGSGELFF. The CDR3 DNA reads TGTGCCTGGAGTTCGAACAGGGTGGGCTCCGGGGAGCTGTTTTTT.

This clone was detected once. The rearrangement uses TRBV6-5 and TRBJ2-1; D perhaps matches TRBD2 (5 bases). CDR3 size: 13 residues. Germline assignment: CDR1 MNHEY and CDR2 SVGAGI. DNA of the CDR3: TGTTCTGTGTCGGGGAGCAGGCCGAATGAGCAGTTCTTC. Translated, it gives CSVSGSRPNEQFF.

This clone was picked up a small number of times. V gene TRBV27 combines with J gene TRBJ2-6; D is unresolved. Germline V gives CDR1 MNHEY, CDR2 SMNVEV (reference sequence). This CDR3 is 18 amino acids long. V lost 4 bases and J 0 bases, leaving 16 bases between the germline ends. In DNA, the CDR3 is TGTGCCAGCAGTTACCAGCTAGGCAGTCACTCTGGGGCCAACGTCCTGACTTTC. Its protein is CASSYQLGSHSGANVLTF. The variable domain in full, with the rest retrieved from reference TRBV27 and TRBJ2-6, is EAQVTQNPRYLITVTGKKLTVTCSQNMNHEYMSWYRQDPGLGLRQIYYSMNVEVTDKGDVPEGYKVSRKEKRNFPLILESPSPNQTSLYFCASSYQLGSHSGANVLTFGAGSRLTVL.

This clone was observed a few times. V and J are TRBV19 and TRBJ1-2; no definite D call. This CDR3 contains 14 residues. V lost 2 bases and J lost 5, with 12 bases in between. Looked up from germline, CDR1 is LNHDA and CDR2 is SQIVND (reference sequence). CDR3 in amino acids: CASSIIQTPYGYTF. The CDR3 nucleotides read TGTGCCAGTAGTATAATACAGACGCCTTATGGCTACACCTTC.

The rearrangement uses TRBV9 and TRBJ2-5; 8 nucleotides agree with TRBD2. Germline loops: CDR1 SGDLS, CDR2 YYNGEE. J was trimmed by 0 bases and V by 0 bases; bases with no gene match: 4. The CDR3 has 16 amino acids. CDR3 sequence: CASSVGSSGYQETQYF. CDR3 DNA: TGTGCCAGCAGCGTAGGGTCTAGCGGGTACCAAGAGACCCAGTACTTC. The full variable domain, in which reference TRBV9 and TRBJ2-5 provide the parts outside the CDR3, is DSGVTQTPKHLITATGQRVTLRCSPRSGDLSVYWYQQSLDQGLQFLIQYYNGEERAKGNILERFSAQQFPDLHSELNLSSLELGDSALYFCASSVGSSGYQETQYFGPGTRLLVL.

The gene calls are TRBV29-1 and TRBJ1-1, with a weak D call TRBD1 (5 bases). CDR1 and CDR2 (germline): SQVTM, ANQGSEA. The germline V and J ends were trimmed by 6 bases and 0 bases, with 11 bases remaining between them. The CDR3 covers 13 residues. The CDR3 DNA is TGCAGCGTGGTAGGGGCTTTGAACACTGAAGCTTTCTTT. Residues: CSVVGALNTEAFF. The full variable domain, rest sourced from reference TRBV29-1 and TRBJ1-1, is SAVISQKPSRDICQRGTSLTIQCQVDSQVTMMFWYRQQPGQSLTLIATANQGSEATYESGFVIDKFPISRPNLTFSTLTVSNMSPEDSSIYLCSVVGALNTEAFFGQGTRLTVV.